One sample yielded the 2 T cell receptor beta chains listed below, sequenced in a study of early T cells in non-severe SARS-CoV-2 infection. TCRdb used MiXCR to reprocess the 5' RACE reads, holding one entry per CDR3 protein. The sample carries about 68,000 distinct CDR3 sequences, approximately 10% recorded once. Sequencing was done on a sample of whole blood. These receptors came from an adult who was a healthcare worker with PCR-confirmed SARS-CoV-2 infection or an uninfected control (not recorded which).

The chain combines TRBV11-2 with TRBJ2-1, with 7 bases fitting TRBD1. Trimming removed 6 bases from V and 6 bases from J; junction bases left unmatched: 5. CDR1 and CDR2 from the germline V gene are SGHAT and FQNNGV. The CDR3 loop spans 13 amino acids. The CDR3 bases are TGTGCCAGCAGAATCACAGGGGTCAATGAGCAGTTCTTC. Its translation is CASRITGVNEQFF.

This clonotype has just a few counts. This chain uses TRBV20-1 with TRBJ2-7; the D gene could be TRBD1 or TRBD2 (6 bases each). CDR3 length equals 13 residues. The germline V and J ends were trimmed by 3 bases and 2 bases, with 11 bases remaining between them. CDR1 and CDR2 (germline): DFQATT, SNEGSKA (reference sequence). The CDR3 DNA reads as TGCAGTGCTAGGGTCGGGGGCACCTACGAGCAGTACTTC. Protein: CSARVGGTYEQYF.